This section outlines one TCR beta chain sequence together with its context. Antigen specificity is unknown. The V gene lost 3 bases and the J gene lost 6 bases, with 8 bases spanning the gap. This CDR3 comprises 13 residues. Germline lookup yields CDR1 MNHEY and CDR2 SMNVEV (reference sequence). The data were obtained in a study of OX40 agonist ivuxolimab in advanced cancers. On the study more broadly: Age averaged about 66 years (range 23 to 79), and more than 80% were male. Study observations and caveats: Both CD4+ and CD8+ T cell populations in blood had undergone clonal expansion by week 6 at 0.1 to 3.0 mg/kg. Nonresponders included some who also had low normalized T-cell clonal expansion. Near-lowest levels of clonal expansion characterized partial responders at 0.1-3.0 mg/kg.

Produced via immunoSEQ multiplex PCR; TCRdb's table is partial and in-frame only. The repertoire holds 70,000 to 95,000 clones, with 88% as singletons. The source material was CD4+ or CD8+ T cells sorted from blood, sampled in a trial of the OX40 agonist ivuxolimab. The sequence was obtained from an adult with an advanced solid tumor such as melanoma, head and neck, liver or kidney cancer. The V gene is TRBV27, the J gene TRBJ2-2; D not certain. CDR3 coding DNA: TGTGCCAGCAGTTTTCAGGAGTCCGGGGAGCTGTTTTTT. Translating it yields CASSFQESGELFF.